This entry lists 14 T cell receptor beta chains sequenced from one sample in a study of cytomegalovirus exposure and HLA in healthy donors (dated by TCRdb to about 2017). Receptor libraries were prepared by the immunoSEQ multiplex PCR assay. TCRdb re-hosts the immuneACCESS table, in-frame sequences only. Its copies lack some clones; in the studies checked, an unresolved V gene accounts for under half of them, and the cause for the rest is not known. Recorded for this sample are under 400,000 clones; approximately 91% of them occurred a single time. Around 1% of the sample goes to the ten largest clones. The sequenced sample was PBMCs. All receptors come from a man between 25 and 39 years old in good health and CMV-seronegative.

The CDR3 DNA follows: TGTGCCAGCAGCTTCGGGGTCCGTAGCTCTGGAAACACCATATATTTT. Translated: CASSFGVRSSGNTIYF. The chain employs TRBV11-2 and TRBJ1-3; D is undetermined. Germline V gene sequence: CDR1 SGHAT, CDR2 FQNNGV. The CDR3 has 16 amino acids. V was shortened by 3 bases and J by 0 bases, with 12 bases between the two germline ends.

This CDR3 is CASRAQGINQPQHF. The CDR3 nucleotides read TGTGCCAGCAGGGCACAGGGAATCAATCAGCCCCAGCATTTT. J is TRBJ1-5 and V is TRBV7-9, with TRBD1 as a possible D gene (6 bases). Germline V lookup: CDR1 SEHNR, CDR2 FQNEAQ (reference sequence). The CDR3 runs to 14 residues. The V end lost 6 bases, the J end lost 3 bases, and 12 bases lay between the germline ends.

This clone has just one count. The chain combines TRBV5-6 with TRBJ2-7; 9 positions match TRBD1. V gave up 4 bases and J gave up 1 base; unmatched junction bases: 9. The CDR3 spans 16 residues. CDR1 and CDR2 from the germline V gene are SGHDT and YYEEEE. CDR3 amino acids: CASSPRRGQGSYEQYF. The CDR3 bases are TGTGCCAGCAGCCCCCGTCGGGGACAGGGATCCTACGAGCAGTACTTC.

The chain employs TRBV6-1 and TRBJ1-1; D gene uncertain. Germline CDR1 MNHNS, CDR2 SASEGT. The CDR3 is 11 residues long. Trimming cost V 8 bases and J 1 base, with 5 bases left between them. The CDR3: CASGENTEAFF. The CDR3 DNA is TGTGCCAGCGGAGAGAACACTGAAGCTTTCTTT.

This clone occurred a few times. The chain links TRBV2 to TRBJ2-7; 9 bases align to TRBD1. This CDR3 spans 16 amino acids. The V gene end was trimmed by 5 bases and the J gene end by 2 bases; junction bases not matched to a gene: 10. Germline V gene data show CDR1 as SNHLY and CDR2 as FYNNEI. The chain's CDR3 is CASSSEYGTGTYEQYF. DNA for the CDR3: TGTGCCAGCAGTTCCGAATACGGGACAGGGACCTACGAGCAGTACTTC. Using reference TRBV2 and TRBJ2-7 for the parts outside the CDR3, the full variable domain is EPEVTQTPSHQVTQMGQEVILRCVPISNHLYFYWYRQILGQKVEFLVSFYNNEISEKSEIFDDQFSVERPDGSNFTLKIRSTKLEDSAMYFCASSSEYGTGTYEQYFGPGTRLTVT.

The chain carries TRBV27 and TRBJ1-1; TRBD1 aligns across 11 bases. The V and J ends lost 6 bases and 1 base, in that order; junction bases with no gene match: 4. Germline V gives CDR1 MNHEY, CDR2 SMNVEV (reference sequence). CDR3 size: 15 residues. The CDR3 coding sequence is TGTGCCAGCAGGGGACAGGGGGTTAGGAACACTGAAGCTTTCTTT. It specifies CASRGQGVRNTEAFF.

This chain connects TRBV5-8 to TRBJ1-5, with 7 nucleotides matching TRBD1. The V gene's germline CDR1 is SGHTS and CDR2 YDEGEE. The CDR3 runs 17 residues. With V trimmed by 0 bases and J by 5 bases, 11 bases remained unmatched. This chain's CDR3 is CASSLDGRGFDYQPQHF. CDR3 nucleotides: TGTGCCAGCAGCTTGGACGGCAGGGGGTTCGACTATCAGCCCCAGCATTTT.

This chain joins TRBV5-1 and TRBJ2-5, with 8 bases lining up with TRBD1. Germline V gene sequence: CDR1 SGHRS, CDR2 YFSETQ. The CDR3 extends over 15 amino acids. J was trimmed by 4 bases and V by 5 bases; bases with no gene match: 10. CDR3 DNA sequence: TGCGCCAGCAGGATGGGCAGGGGGCGTACAGAGACCCAGTACTTC. Translation gives CASRMGRGRTETQYF.

This chain links TRBV28 with TRBJ1-1; D gene unclear. Trimming left V 5 bases short and J 0 bases short, with 10 bases between. The CDR3 runs 14 residues. Germline loops: CDR1 MDHEN, CDR2 SYDVKM. In DNA form, the CDR3 reads TGTGCCAGCAGTCCCCCACTCATGAACACTGAAGCTTTCTTT. As protein: CASSPPLMNTEAFF.

The J gene is TRBJ1-1, the V gene TRBV29-1, with D tentatively TRBD1 (5 bases). Trimming removed 7 bases at V and 4 bases at J, with 16 bases between. This CDR3 is 13 amino acids long. Germline V lookup: CDR1 SQVTM, CDR2 ANQGSEA. CDR3 loop: CSANEGGGTEAFF. DNA of the CDR3: TGCAGCGCAAATGAGGGCGGGGGCACTGAAGCTTTCTTT.

This clone was observed a few times. This rearrangement joins TRBV14 to TRBJ1-2; TRBD1 is a possible D gene (6 bases). CDR1 and CDR2 (germline): SGHDN, FVKESK. CDR3 length: 16 amino acids. Trimming shortened V by 2 bases and J by 6 bases, and 19 bases separated the two germline ends. The CDR3 reads CASSQHYEAGANGYTF. For the CDR3, the DNA is TGTGCCAGCAGCCAACATTACGAAGCGGGGGCTAATGGCTACACCTTC.

The CDR3 loop is CASSLGLGTGNSNQPQHF. The CDR3 DNA sequence: TGTGCCAGCAGCTTAGGACTAGGGACGGGGAATAGCAATCAGCCCCAGCATTTT. V is TRBV7-2 and J is TRBJ1-5, with a tentative D call TRBD1 (5 bases). The CDR3 totals 18 residues. Trimming pared 1 base from V and 0 bases from J, leaving 16 bases between. The germline CDR1 and CDR2 sequences are SGHTA and FQGNSA.

This clone was found a few times. V usage is TRBV6-1 and J usage is TRBJ2-7; no clear D. Germline V gene data show CDR1 as MNHNS and CDR2 as SASEGT. Trimming pared 1 base from V and 6 bases from J, leaving 19 bases between. The CDR3 consists of 16 residues. The CDR3 bases are TGTGCCAGCAGTGAAGACCTTGATAGCCCGTCGTCCGAGCAGTACTTC. The encoded protein is CASSEDLDSPSSEQYF.

A single count supports this clone. The chain carries TRBV6-5 and TRBJ2-7, with TRBD1 as a possible D gene (5 bases). The CDR3 contains 13 residues. V was trimmed by 8 bases and J by 5 bases, leaving 16 bases between them. Germline values: CDR1 MNHEY, CDR2 SVGAGI. DNA of the CDR3: TGTGCCAGCCTTCAAAGGGGTACCCACGAGCAGTACTTC. This encodes CASLQRGTHEQYF.